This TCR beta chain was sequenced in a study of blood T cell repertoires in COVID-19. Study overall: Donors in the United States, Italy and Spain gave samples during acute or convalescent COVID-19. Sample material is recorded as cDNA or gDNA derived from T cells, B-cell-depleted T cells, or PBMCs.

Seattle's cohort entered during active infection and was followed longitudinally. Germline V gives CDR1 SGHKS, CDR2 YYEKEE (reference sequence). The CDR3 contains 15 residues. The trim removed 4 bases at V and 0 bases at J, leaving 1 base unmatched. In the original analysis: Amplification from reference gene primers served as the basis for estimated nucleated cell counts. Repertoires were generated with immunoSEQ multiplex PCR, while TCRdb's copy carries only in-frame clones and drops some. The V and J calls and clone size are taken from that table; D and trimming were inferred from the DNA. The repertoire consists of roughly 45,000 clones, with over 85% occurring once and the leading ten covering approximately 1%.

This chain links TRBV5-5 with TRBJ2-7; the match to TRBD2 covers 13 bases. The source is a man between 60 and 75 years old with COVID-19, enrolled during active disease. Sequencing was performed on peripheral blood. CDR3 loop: CASSGTSGNSYEQYF. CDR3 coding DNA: TGTGCCAGCAGCGGGACTAGCGGGAACTCCTACGAGCAGTACTTC.